The subject of this entry is one T cell receptor beta chain. This sample was taken from a study of blood T cell repertoires in COVID-19. Overall study context: Acute and convalescent COVID-19 specimens originated in the United States, Italy and Spain. Nucleic acid was either cDNA or gDNA, and it came from T cells, B-cell-depleted T cells, or PBMCs.

Germline CDR1 is SGDLS and CDR2 is YYNGEE. V gave up 0 bases and J gave up 5 bases, with 9 bases separating them. The CDR3 contains 14 residues. Per the original methods: Estimation of nucleated cell counts relied on the amplification of reference gene primers. Generated by immunoSEQ multiplex PCR, the TCRdb table keeps only in-frame clones and is missing some. For V, J and clone size, that table is used; D and trimming come from the DNA. The repertoire includes 150,000 to 200,000 clones, around 83% of them detected once, and 7% sits in the top ten. The receptor was isolated from a woman aged 80 or over in a cohort sampled during active or convalescent COVID-19. Source material: peripheral blood. The rearrangement uses TRBV9 and TRBJ2-1, with D perhaps matching TRBD1 (5 bases). CDR3 amino acids: CASSVENRNNEQFF. CDR3 DNA: TGTGCCAGCAGCGTAGAAAACAGGAACAATGAGCAGTTCTTC.